A selection of T cell receptor beta chains follows, all from one sample in a study of long-term antiretroviral therapy in people with HIV. Method: immunoSEQ multiplex PCR; TCRdb's copy keeps in-frame clones and lacks some. The profile covers 25,000 to 30,000 clones, with 90% to 95% appearing a single time and 2.5% to 3.5% taken by the ten largest. Sequenced here: unsorted PBMCs, sampled just over 7.2 years after starting antiretroviral therapy. The receptors shown here come from a man aged 50 or older with HIV. The CDR3 runs from the conserved cysteine through the conserved F or W. Each record gives: J gene, V gene, clone size, D gene, CDR3 DNA, CDR3 protein. A D gene is named only where the DNA matches it firmly. The size field is filled for only some rows; it gives once, few, many or a size class.

j_call: TRBJ1-4; v_call: TRBV5-1; clone_size: NA; d_call: NA; cdr3_nt: TGCGCCAGCAGCACGTCGGGGGACCAGCGTAATGAAAAACTGTTTTTT; cdr3_aa: CASSTSGDQRNEKLFF
j_call: TRBJ1-2; v_call: TRBV7-3; clone_size: NA; d_call: TRBD1; cdr3_nt: TGTGCCAGCAGCTTAACCCACAGGGCAGGGGGTGGCTACACCTTC; cdr3_aa: CASSLTHRAGGGYTF
j_call: TRBJ2-1; v_call: TRBV27; clone_size: NA; d_call: TRBD2; cdr3_nt: TGTGCCAGCAGATGGGGGCGGGGGGCCTACAATGAGCAGTTCTTC; cdr3_aa: CASRWGRGAYNEQFF
j_call: TRBJ1-1; v_call: TRBV18; clone_size: once; d_call: NA; cdr3_nt: TGTGCCAGCAAACAGGGTATGGACACTGAAGCTTTCTTT; cdr3_aa: CASKQGMDTEAFF
j_call: TRBJ2-7; v_call: TRBV19; clone_size: NA; d_call: TRBD1; cdr3_nt: TGTGCCAGTAGTATCCAGGGGGCGAGAGAGCAGTACTTC; cdr3_aa: CASSIQGAREQYF
j_call: TRBJ1-2; v_call: TRBV15; clone_size: NA; d_call: NA; cdr3_nt: TGTGCCACCAGCAGAGCGGGGAACGGTTTGGGGGGCTACACCTTC; cdr3_aa: CATSRAGNGLGGYTF
j_call: TRBJ1-1; v_call: TRBV5-5; clone_size: NA; d_call: TRBD1; cdr3_nt: TGTGCCAGCAGCGTGGACAGGGGGCGAAACACTGAAGCTTTCTTT; cdr3_aa: CASSVDRGRNTEAFF
j_call: TRBJ2-3; v_call: TRBV11-1; clone_size: once; d_call: NA; cdr3_nt: TGTGCCAGCAGCTTATCAGAAAGCACAGATACGCAGTATTTT; cdr3_aa: CASSLSESTDTQYF
j_call: TRBJ2-3; v_call: TRBV6-1; clone_size: NA; d_call: TRBD1; cdr3_nt: TGTGCCAGCAGTCGGACAGGGAGCACAGATACGCAGTATTTT; cdr3_aa: CASSRTGSTDTQYF
j_call: TRBJ1-5; v_call: TRBV28; clone_size: NA; d_call: NA; cdr3_nt: TGTGCCAGCAGCTTCGGGGCAATAAGTAGCAATCAGCCCCAGCATTTT; cdr3_aa: CASSFGAISSNQPQHF
j_call: TRBJ2-3; v_call: TRBV13; clone_size: NA; d_call: NA; cdr3_nt: TGTGCCAGCAGCCTAAACGCTTTGGGAATCCGTACGCAGTATTTT; cdr3_aa: CASSLNALGIRTQYF
j_call: TRBJ1-4; v_call: TRBV6-1; clone_size: once; d_call: TRBD1; cdr3_nt: TGTGCCAGCAGGGTCCAGACAGGGACTAATGAAAAACTGTTTTTT; cdr3_aa: CASRVQTGTNEKLFF
j_call: TRBJ1-6; v_call: TRBV6-6; clone_size: NA; d_call: NA; cdr3_nt: TGTGCCAGCAGTTACGGTGAAGGATCACCCCTCCACTTT; cdr3_aa: CASSYGEGSPLHF
j_call: TRBJ2-7; v_call: TRBV4-2; clone_size: NA; d_call: TRBD2; cdr3_nt: TGTGCCAGCAGCCAAGGGCTAGCGGGGACTTACGAGCAGTACTTC; cdr3_aa: CASSQGLAGTYEQYF
j_call: TRBJ1-4; v_call: TRBV7-8; clone_size: NA; d_call: NA; cdr3_nt: TGTGCCAGCAGCTCAGGCCGACAGGAGGAAAAACTGTTTTTT; cdr3_aa: CASSSGRQEEKLFF
j_call: TRBJ2-3; v_call: TRBV5-4; clone_size: NA; d_call: NA; cdr3_nt: TGTGCCAGCAGCTACGGGACTACAGATACGCAGTATTTT; cdr3_aa: CASSYGTTDTQYF
j_call: TRBJ2-1; v_call: TRBV13; clone_size: NA; d_call: TRBD2; cdr3_nt: TGTGCCAGCAGCTCCCGGACTAGCGGGGGGGCCCATGAGCAGTTCTTC; cdr3_aa: CASSSRTSGGAHEQFF
j_call: TRBJ2-5; v_call: TRBV5-1; clone_size: once; d_call: TRBD2; cdr3_nt: TGCGCCAGCAGCCCCTGGACTAGCGGGGGGGCAGGAGAGACCCAGTACTTC; cdr3_aa: CASSPWTSGGAGETQYF
j_call: TRBJ2-3; v_call: TRBV11-2; clone_size: NA; d_call: TRBD2; cdr3_nt: TGTGCCAGCACCCCCCGGGGGGGGGTCACAGATACGCAGTATTTT; cdr3_aa: CASTPRGGVTDTQYF
j_call: TRBJ1-6; v_call: TRBV4-1; clone_size: NA; d_call: TRBD1; cdr3_nt: TGCGCCAGCAGCCAAGCCCTTGGGACAGGGCGTAATTCACCCCTCCACTTT; cdr3_aa: CASSQALGTGRNSPLHF
j_call: TRBJ2-1; v_call: TRBV2; clone_size: NA; d_call: TRBD2; cdr3_nt: TGTGCCAGCAGCGCGAGACCGGGACTAGCGGGGGGGCAGAACAATGAGCAGTTCTTC; cdr3_aa: CASSARPGLAGGQNNEQFF
j_call: TRBJ2-3; v_call: TRBV10-1; clone_size: NA; d_call: NA; cdr3_nt: TGCGCCAGCAGGGATGGCAGGGGGGGAGATACGCAGTATTTT; cdr3_aa: CASRDGRGGDTQYF
j_call: TRBJ2-7; v_call: TRBV27; clone_size: NA; d_call: TRBD1; cdr3_nt: TGTGCCAGCAGTTCCGGGACAGGGATATACGAGCAGTACTTC; cdr3_aa: CASSSGTGIYEQYF
j_call: TRBJ1-2; v_call: TRBV5-1; clone_size: NA; d_call: NA; cdr3_nt: TGCGCCAGCAGCCCTGGGTCCACGCGTGGCTACACCTTC; cdr3_aa: CASSPGSTRGYTF
j_call: TRBJ1-1; v_call: TRBV7-2; clone_size: NA; d_call: NA; cdr3_nt: TGTGCCAGCTCACGCGGTAGGAACACTGAAGCTTTCTTT; cdr3_aa: CASSRGRNTEAFF
j_call: TRBJ2-1; v_call: TRBV18; clone_size: few; d_call: TRBD1; cdr3_nt: TGTGCCAGCTCACCACAGGGGACAGGGGGCTACAATGAGCAGTTCTTC; cdr3_aa: CASSPQGTGGYNEQFF
j_call: TRBJ1-1; v_call: TRBV6-4; clone_size: NA; d_call: NA; cdr3_nt: TGTGCCAGCAGTGACACGGGGGGGACGGCGCCCACCTTCTTT; cdr3_aa: CASSDTGGTAPTFF
j_call: TRBJ1-6; v_call: TRBV7-3; clone_size: NA; d_call: NA; cdr3_nt: TGTGCCAGCAGCTTAAACCCCCCAAATTCACCCCTCCACTTT; cdr3_aa: CASSLNPPNSPLHF
j_call: TRBJ2-1; v_call: TRBV5-1; clone_size: NA; d_call: NA; cdr3_nt: TGCGCCAGCAGCACCCACGGGACGGGGATCTACAATGAGCAGTTCTTC; cdr3_aa: CASSTHGTGIYNEQFF
j_call: TRBJ2-1; v_call: TRBV5-1; clone_size: NA; d_call: NA; cdr3_nt: TGCGCCAGCAGGGTCTCGGGCCTCTACAATGAGCAGTTCTTC; cdr3_aa: CASRVSGLYNEQFF
j_call: TRBJ1-2; v_call: TRBV7-6; clone_size: NA; d_call: TRBD1; cdr3_nt: TGTGCCAGCAGCTTAGGGGACAGGGGAAACTATGGCTACACCTTC; cdr3_aa: CASSLGDRGNYGYTF
j_call: TRBJ2-2; v_call: TRBV6-6; clone_size: NA; d_call: NA; cdr3_nt: TGTGCCAGCAGCCTCGGGGGGCCGGGCGGGGAGCTGTTTTTT; cdr3_aa: CASSLGGPGGELFF
j_call: TRBJ2-1; v_call: TRBV5-6; clone_size: NA; d_call: TRBD2; cdr3_nt: TGTGCCAGCAGCTCTGACGCCGGGACTAGAAAGTTCTTC; cdr3_aa: CASSSDAGTRKFF
j_call: TRBJ2-1; v_call: TRBV2; clone_size: NA; d_call: NA; cdr3_nt: TGTGCCAGCAGTGATTACACCCGCTCCTACAATGAGCAGTTCTTC; cdr3_aa: CASSDYTRSYNEQFF
j_call: TRBJ2-2; v_call: TRBV29-1; clone_size: NA; d_call: TRBD1; cdr3_nt: TGCAGCGTTTACAGGGGGCTCGCCACCGGGGAGCTGTTTTTT; cdr3_aa: CSVYRGLATGELFF
j_call: TRBJ1-3; v_call: TRBV30; clone_size: NA; d_call: TRBD1; cdr3_nt: TGTGCCTGGACACAGGGGGCCGGAAACACCATATATTTT; cdr3_aa: CAWTQGAGNTIYF
j_call: TRBJ2-2; v_call: TRBV4-3; clone_size: NA; d_call: TRBD2; cdr3_nt: TGCGCCAGCAGCCAAGATTGGACTAGCAAAACCGGGGAGCTGTTTTTT; cdr3_aa: CASSQDWTSKTGELFF
j_call: TRBJ1-1; v_call: TRBV19; clone_size: NA; d_call: NA; cdr3_nt: TGTGCCAGTAGTCCCTCCGGAGACACTGAAGCTTTCTTT; cdr3_aa: CASSPSGDTEAFF
j_call: TRBJ2-3; v_call: TRBV7-3; clone_size: NA; d_call: TRBD1; cdr3_nt: TGTGCCAGCAGCTCGACAGGGCCCACAGATACGCAGTATTTT; cdr3_aa: CASSSTGPTDTQYF
j_call: TRBJ2-2; v_call: TRBV7-3; clone_size: NA; d_call: NA; cdr3_nt: TGTGCCAGCAGCCTATCTAGGGGAAACACCGGGGAGCTGTTTTTT; cdr3_aa: CASSLSRGNTGELFF
j_call: TRBJ1-6; v_call: TRBV27; clone_size: NA; d_call: NA; cdr3_nt: TGTGCCAGCAGTTCAGCCAGGGGCTCCTATAATTCACCCCTCCACTTT; cdr3_aa: CASSSARGSYNSPLHF
j_call: TRBJ2-5; v_call: TRBV9; clone_size: NA; d_call: TRBD1; cdr3_nt: TGTGCCAGCAGCGACCGGGACAGCTCTAGTGAGCAGTACTTC; cdr3_aa: CASSDRDSSSEQYF
j_call: TRBJ2-1; v_call: TRBV5-4; clone_size: NA; d_call: NA; cdr3_nt: TGTGCCAGCAGCTCGTCCCGGGACGCCGACGGGGAGCAGTTCTTC; cdr3_aa: CASSSSRDADGEQFF
j_call: TRBJ1-4; v_call: TRBV6-1; clone_size: NA; d_call: NA; cdr3_nt: TGTGCCAGCAGTGAAGGGGGGGCAGCTAATGAAAAACTGTTTTTT; cdr3_aa: CASSEGGAANEKLFF
j_call: TRBJ2-6; v_call: TRBV7-2; clone_size: NA; d_call: NA; cdr3_nt: TGTGCCAGCAGCTTCCGGCAGACTGGGGCCAACGTCCTGACTTTC; cdr3_aa: CASSFRQTGANVLTF
j_call: TRBJ1-3; v_call: TRBV29-1; clone_size: NA; d_call: TRBD1; cdr3_nt: TGCAGCGTTCGGACAGGCGCTGGAAACACCATATATTTT; cdr3_aa: CSVRTGAGNTIYF
j_call: TRBJ2-7; v_call: TRBV28; clone_size: NA; d_call: TRBD1; cdr3_nt: TGTGCCAGCAGTTTAAGGGGACAGACCTACGAGCAGTACTTC; cdr3_aa: CASSLRGQTYEQYF
j_call: TRBJ2-3; v_call: TRBV9; clone_size: NA; d_call: TRBD2; cdr3_nt: TGTGCCAGCAGCGCCTTCCTAGCGGGGGCACTCACAGATACGCAGTATTTT; cdr3_aa: CASSAFLAGALTDTQYF